This T cell receptor (beta chain) was sequenced for a study of cytomegalovirus exposure and HLA in healthy donors. Notes on the study in general: Later on, an analysis tied around 17,000 TCR beta sequences to HLA alleles at 0.05 false discovery rate.

Both 60 Vbeta primers and 13 Jbeta primers went into the PCR. Profiled with immunoSEQ multiplex PCR; TCRdb holds only in-frame clones, not every one. This table has approximately 110,000 clones, over 15% appearing once. This clone has more than one count but fewer than ten. As yet, its antigen is unknown. The CDR3 extends over 12 amino acids. The germline V gene has CDR1 LNHDA and CDR2 SQIVND (reference sequence). The J segment lost 9 bases and the V segment lost 6 bases, leaving 5 bases of the junction unmatched. The J gene is TRBJ1-2, the V gene TRBV19; 9 nucleotides agree with TRBD1. The source material was PBMCs. The sequence came from a woman aged 18 to 35 in good health and CMV-seronegative. The CDR3 loop reads CASSGTGPRYTF. CDR3 DNA sequence: TGTGCCAGTAGCGGGACAGGGCCTCGCTACACCTTC.